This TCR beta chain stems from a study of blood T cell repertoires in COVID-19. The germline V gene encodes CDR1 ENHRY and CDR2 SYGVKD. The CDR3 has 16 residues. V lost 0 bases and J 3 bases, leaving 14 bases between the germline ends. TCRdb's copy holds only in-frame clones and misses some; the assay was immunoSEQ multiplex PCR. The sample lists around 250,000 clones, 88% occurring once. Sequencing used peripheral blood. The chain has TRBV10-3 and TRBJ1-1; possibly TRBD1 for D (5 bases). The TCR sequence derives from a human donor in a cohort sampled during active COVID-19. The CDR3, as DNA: TGTGCCATCAGTGAGTCCATTCGAAGCAGGGACACTGAAGCTTTCTTT. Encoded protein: CAISESIRSRDTEAFF.